This record concerns one T cell receptor (beta chain) sequence. This entry belongs to a study of shared clonotypes between healthy human individuals. Study-level background: Serving as donors were a couple of women and three men, whose ages spanned 18 to 49.

Germline CDR1 KGHSH, CDR2 LQKENI. J lost 7 bases, V lost 4 bases, and 9 bases had no gene match. CDR3 length equals 15 residues. Assay used: immunoSEQ multiplex PCR; TCRdb lists only in-frame clones, some missing. The data hold approximately 1.4 million clones, with 98% observed a single time. The V gene is TRBV18, the J gene TRBJ1-4, with 7 bases fitting TRBD1. This receptor was obtained from a young man in good health. What was sequenced was naive CD4+ T cells sorted from blood. The subset: CD45RA+ positively selected. This chain's CDR3 is CASSQETGLGEKLFF. The CDR3 DNA reads as TGTGCCAGCTCACAAGAGACAGGGTTGGGTGAAAAACTGTTTTTT. Full variable domain (outside the CDR3, taken from reference TRBV18 and TRBJ1-4): NAGVMQNPRHLVRRRGQEARLRCSPMKGHSHVYWYRQLPEEGLKFMVYLQKENIIDESGMPKERFSAEFPKEGPSILRIQQVVRGDSAAYFCASSQETGLGEKLFFGSGTQLSVL.